This is a list of T cell receptor beta chains from one sample in a study of shared clonotypes between healthy human individuals. Here immunoSEQ multiplex PCR was the method, and the copy in TCRdb shows in-frame clones only, minus some. Altogether roughly 2.2 million clones are present, just over 90% being singletons, with the ten largest covering 0.39%. Sequenced sample: naive CD4+ T cells from PBMCs. The receptors shown here come from a man younger than 35 in good health. Some clones in this sample may be carry-over from other donors' samples. CDR3s include the opening cysteine and the closing phenylalanine or tryptophan. D genes are given only for firm matches. A clone size is listed for some rows: how often the clone was seen (once, few, many), or a class if it is expanded.

clone_size	v_call	d_call	j_call	cdr3_nt	cdr3_aa
NA	TRBV10-3	NA	TRBJ1-3	TGTGCCACTGGGCCCTCTGGAAACACCATATATTTT	CATGPSGNTIYF
once	TRBV27	NA	TRBJ1-2	TGTGCCAGCAGTCTTAACCGTGAATATGGCTACACCTTC	CASSLNREYGYTF
NA	TRBV28	NA	TRBJ2-7	TGTGCCAGCAGTGGTACAGGGACGACTACCTACGAGCAGTACTTC	CASSGTGTTTYEQYF
NA	TRBV11-2	NA	TRBJ1-2	TGTGCCAGCAGCTTAGCCCCGGGGGGGAACTATGGCTACACCTTC	CASSLAPGGNYGYTF
NA	TRBV4-2	TRBD1	TRBJ2-7	TGTGCCAGCAGCCAAGGGGCAGGGGGCTCTTACGAGCAGTACTTC	CASSQGAGGSYEQYF
NA	TRBV10-1	TRBD2	TRBJ2-3	TGCGCCAGCAGTCCGACTAGCGGGAGTAGCACAGATACGCAGTATTTT	CASSPTSGSSTDTQYF
few	TRBV19	NA	TRBJ1-5	TGTGCCAGTAGTATGGAAGCAGGGGCGTATCAGCCCCAGCATTTT	CASSMEAGAYQPQHF
NA	TRBV18	NA	TRBJ2-2	TGTGCCAGCTCACCTGTCTTGACCGGGGAGCTGTTTTTT	CASSPVLTGELFF
NA	TRBV19	TRBD1	TRBJ1-5	TGTGCCAGTACAGGGGGCGGAGTGGGTCAGCCCCAGCATTTT	CASTGGGVGQPQHF
NA	TRBV18	NA	TRBJ2-2	TGTGCCAGCTCACCAATCTTCGGAGCCACCGGGGAGCTGTTTTTT	CASSPIFGATGELFF
NA	TRBV7-2	NA	TRBJ1-6	TGTGCCAGCAGCCTCGGACAGAGTTCTAATTCACCCCTCCACTTT	CASSLGQSSNSPLHF
NA	TRBV5-1	NA	TRBJ2-5	TGCGCCAGCAGCTTGGGCGGGGCAGGGGATCGGGAGACCCAGTACTTC	CASSLGGAGDRETQYF
NA	TRBV30	NA	TRBJ2-5	TGTGCCTGGAGCCGGGACTCACCGTCTGAGACCCAGTACTTC	CAWSRDSPSETQYF
NA	TRBV10-2	NA	TRBJ1-2	TGCGCCAGCAGTGAGTCAGGGAGATATGGCTACACCTTC	CASSESGRYGYTF
NA	TRBV9	NA	TRBJ1-3	TGTGCCAGCAGCGGGCCGGGCCTCGAAGTCTCTGGAAACACCATATATTTT	CASSGPGLEVSGNTIYF
NA	TRBV18	NA	TRBJ2-1	TGTGCCAGCTCACCACCGAGGCCCTCGCCCGAGCAGTTCTTC	CASSPPRPSPEQFF
NA	TRBV9	NA	TRBJ2-7	TGTGCCAGCAGCGTAGTTGGAGACAGTCCAGGGGAGCAGTACTTC	CASSVVGDSPGEQYF
NA	TRBV29-1	TRBD2	TRBJ2-2	TGCAGCGTTGCTCGGACTAGCGGAGCATCGCATACCGGGGAGCTGTTTTTT	CSVARTSGASHTGELFF
NA	TRBV19	NA	TRBJ1-2	TGTGCCAGTAAAACGACAGGCCCCTATGGCTACACCTTC	CASKTTGPYGYTF
NA	TRBV25-1	TRBD2	TRBJ2-3	TGTGCCAGCAGGGATGGGACTAGCGGAACAGATACGCAGTATTTT	CASRDGTSGTDTQYF
NA	TRBV14	NA	TRBJ1-3	TGTGCCAGCAGCCAAGATCTCCGGGGGTCTGGAAACACCATATATTTT	CASSQDLRGSGNTIYF
NA	TRBV19	TRBD2	TRBJ2-1	TGTGCCAGTAGAGCACTAGCGGGAGGTAGCGCCTACAATGAGCAGTTCTTC	CASRALAGGSAYNEQFF
NA	TRBV9	NA	TRBJ2-3	TGTGCCAGCAGCCCGACGCTCGGGCGCAGTTACACAGATACGCAGTATTTT	CASSPTLGRSYTDTQYF
NA	TRBV5-1	NA	TRBJ1-4	TGCGCCAGCAGCTTGGGAGCGGGGGAGGGTGAAAAACTGTTTTTT	CASSLGAGEGEKLFF
NA	TRBV28	NA	TRBJ1-5	TGTGCCAGCAGTTTATCGTCGCTGGGGCTGAGCAATCAGCCCCAGCATTTT	CASSLSSLGLSNQPQHF
NA	TRBV2	NA	TRBJ1-3	TGTGCCAGCAGTGAGCGGGGAAACACCATATATTTT	CASSERGNTIYF
few	TRBV6-5	TRBD1	TRBJ2-7	TGTGCCAGCAGTTGGGACAGGGGGTCCTACGAGCAGTACTTC	CASSWDRGSYEQYF
NA	TRBV10-3	TRBD1	TRBJ2-2	TGTGCCATCAGTGAGCGCGGGACAGGGTTTAGCACCGGGGAGCTGTTTTTT	CAISERGTGFSTGELFF
NA	TRBV4-1	NA	TRBJ1-2	TGCGCCAGCAGCCAAGATTCATGGGGCGACTATGGCTACACCTTC	CASSQDSWGDYGYTF
NA	TRBV7-3	TRBD1	TRBJ1-2	TGTGCCAGCAGCTTAAGTCAAGTAAAGGGGGCGGATGGCTACACCTTC	CASSLSQVKGADGYTF
few	TRBV9	TRBD1	TRBJ1-2	TGTGCCAGCAGCCCCCGACAGGGGACGGGCGGCTACACCTTC	CASSPRQGTGGYTF
NA	TRBV19	TRBD1	TRBJ2-1	TGTGCCAGTAGTCCGACAGGGAGCGACGGCAATGAGCAGTTCTTC	CASSPTGSDGNEQFF
NA	TRBV28	NA	TRBJ2-3	TGTGCCAGCAGTTACGGGGGCAAGGTTGGTGATACGCAGTATTTT	CASSYGGKVGDTQYF
NA	TRBV7-2	NA	TRBJ2-7	TGTGCCAGCAGCCGGCGGGGACAGCGAAACTACGAGCAGTACTTC	CASSRRGQRNYEQYF
NA	TRBV7-2	TRBD2	TRBJ2-7	TGTGCCAGCAGCTTAGTCTTCTCTAGGCTAGCGGGGTCCTACGAGCAGTACTTC	CASSLVFSRLAGSYEQYF
NA	TRBV4-1	NA	TRBJ1-1	TGCGCCAGCAGCCCGCGGGACACCCCGAAGGGTGAAGCTTTCTTT	CASSPRDTPKGEAFF
NA	TRBV7-3	TRBD2	TRBJ2-3	TGTGCCAGCAGCTTTAGGCGGCCTAGCGGGACTAAACATACGCAGTATTTT	CASSFRRPSGTKHTQYF
NA	TRBV2	NA	TRBJ2-3	TGTGCCAGCAGTGGGATCCGTCTAGCAACAGATACGCAGTATTTT	CASSGIRLATDTQYF
NA	TRBV18	TRBD2	TRBJ2-5	TGTGCCAGCTCACCATCCCTAGCGGGGTTCCAAGAGACCCAGTACTTC	CASSPSLAGFQETQYF
NA	TRBV5-6	TRBD1	TRBJ2-4	TGTGCCAGCAGCGGACAGGGTGAGCGCATTCAGTACTTC	CASSGQGERIQYF
NA	TRBV5-1	TRBD2	TRBJ2-3	TGCGCCAGCAGCCCCGGGACTAGCGGGAGAACAGATACGCAGTATTTT	CASSPGTSGRTDTQYF
NA	TRBV10-2	TRBD2	TRBJ2-1	TGCGCCAGCAGCTACCGAGCGGGAGGTATTAACAATGAGCAGTTCTTC	CASSYRAGGINNEQFF
once	TRBV19	TRBD2	TRBJ2-7	TGTGCCAGTAGACCCAGCGGGAGCCTCTACGAGCAGTACTTC	CASRPSGSLYEQYF
NA	TRBV7-9	NA	TRBJ1-3	TGTGCCAGCAGCAAGGACGGGCCAAACACCATATATTTT	CASSKDGPNTIYF
NA	TRBV9	NA	TRBJ2-6	TGTGCCAGCAGCGTCGGCTCTGGGGCCAACGTCCTGACTTTC	CASSVGSGANVLTF
NA	TRBV4-3	TRBD2	TRBJ2-6	TGCGCCAGCAGCCGAACACTAGCGGGCGCTATCTCTGGGGCCAACGTCCTGACTTTC	CASSRTLAGAISGANVLTF
NA	TRBV2	NA	TRBJ1-2	TGTGCCAGCAGTGAGCCCCGACAGCTACCAGCGAAAATCCGAAATGGCTACACCTTC	CASSEPRQLPAKIRNGYTF
NA	TRBV14	NA	TRBJ1-2	TGTGCCAGCAGCCAAGATCGGGTGATTAACTATGGCTACACCTTC	CASSQDRVINYGYTF
few	TRBV7-9	NA	TRBJ1-4	TGTGCCAGCAGCTCAAACGGGACATCTTTT	CASSSNGTSF
NA	TRBV29-1	TRBD2	TRBJ2-1	TGCAGCGTTGCGATTATTAGCGGGAGAGGCAATGAGCAGTTCTTC	CSVAIISGRGNEQFF
NA	TRBV19	NA	TRBJ2-5	TGTGCCAGTAGTTTGGTCCGAGGAGAGACCCAGTACTTC	CASSLVRGETQYF
NA	TRBV27	NA	TRBJ1-1	TGTGCCAGCAGTTGGGGCAGGGCGGGCACTGAAGCTTTCTTT	CASSWGRAGTEAFF
NA	TRBV5-1	TRBD1	TRBJ1-1	TGCGCCAGCAGCGCGCCCCCGGGACAGGGCAATCTAGAAGCTTTCTTT	CASSAPPGQGNLEAFF
NA	TRBV6-5	TRBD2	TRBJ2-1	TGTGCCAGCAGTTACTCACTAGCGGGGTACAATGAGCAGTTCTTC	CASSYSLAGYNEQFF
NA	TRBV30	NA	TRBJ2-5	TGTGCCTGGAGCATCCAAGAGACCCAGTACTTC	CAWSIQETQYF
NA	TRBV2	TRBD2	TRBJ2-2	TGTGCCAGCAGTCAGGGACTAGCGGATAACACCGGGGAGCTGTTTTTT	CASSQGLADNTGELFF
NA	TRBV30	NA	TRBJ1-2	TGTGCCTGGAGTAATGCCGCAAACTATGGCTACACCTTC	CAWSNAANYGYTF